Given below is one T cell receptor (beta chain) in context. Its antigen is undetermined. From germline, CDR1 is SGHKS and CDR2 YYEKEE (reference sequence). Trimming cost V 4 bases and J 5 bases; bases outside gene matches: 9. This CDR3 spans 15 amino acids. This record belongs to a study of regulatory T cells in long-lasting Graves disease. Study in general: Patients with new Graves' disease had used antithyroid drugs below 3 months. Study-level findings and limits: What was studied was peripheral blood only, and not thyroid tissue. Whereas new patients shared about a thousand public clonotypes, persistent patients shared more, at a few thousand.

Time point described: newly diagnosed GD, antithyroid drugs for less than 3 months. There was RNA extracted from PBMCs, and the TCR library was made from it. Building of the TCR beta libraries involved iRepertoire HTBI primers and Arm-PCR of CDR3 regions. TCRdb ran MiXCR on the multiplex PCR reads and lists one entry per CDR3 protein. Of around 250,000 distinct CDR3 sequences in the sample, 15% to 20% are singletons; the top ten hold 12% to 15%. The same sample was also used in a study of T cells in Graves' hyperthyroidism and ophthalmopathy. That work adds: Aged 18 to 65, the patients had hyperthyroidism that was newly diagnosed and had lasted under 2 months.

The receptor was derived from a woman aged 30 to 39 with Graves disease. The genes are TRBV5-5 and TRBJ2-5; 9 bases are shared with TRBD1. This specimen was peripheral blood mononuclear cells (PBMCs), taken at new diagnosis, from a patient treated with antithyroid drugs. For the CDR3, the DNA is TGTGCCAGCAGCCGTGAGGGGACAGGGCATGAGACCCAGTACTTC. Amino acid sequence: CASSREGTGHETQYF.